These T cell receptor beta chains were read from a single sample in a study of PD-1 blockade in mismatch repair-deficient tumors. These receptors are not linked to any known antigen. The assay was immunoSEQ multiplex PCR, and TCRdb's table has in-frame clones only and misses some. The data contain approximately 13,000 clones, around 80% of them seen just once; the ten biggest clones take up about 22%. This specimen was cells cultured in vitro, taken from a patient treated with pembrolizumab. Receptors were obtained from an adult with mismatch repair-deficient cancer. CDR3s include the opening cysteine and the closing phenylalanine or tryptophan. Each record gives: CDR3 protein, V gene, J gene.

CASSYSSRSNQPQHF	TRBV6-6	TRBJ1-5
CASSPLAGLNYEQYF	TRBV5-1	TRBJ2-7
CASSPDHSGAYEQYF	TRBV7-7	TRBJ2-7
CASTPNGADSDTQYF	TRBV5-1	TRBJ2-3
CASSYSTGWTEAFF	TRBV6-6	TRBJ1-1
CASRGAYSPQETQYF	TRBV2	TRBJ2-5
CASSVDYTDTQYF	TRBV5-1	TRBJ2-3
CASSTRLARSYNEQFF	TRBV11-2	TRBJ2-1
CASSLGHGPGELFF	TRBV7-3	TRBJ2-2
CASSMNPLGLAVQETQYF	TRBV19	TRBJ2-5
CASSEQGTGPDVF	TRBV6-1	TRBJ1-3
CASRLVGSSYNEQFF	TRBV27	TRBJ2-1
CASSKLQGGQETQYF	TRBV14	TRBJ2-5
CASTGYNYGYTF	TRBV28	TRBJ1-2
CASSVGTWWAFF	TRBV6-1	TRBJ1-1
CASRNSRGQFF	TRBV6-5	TRBJ2-1
CASSLDPGREKLFF	TRBV5-1	TRBJ1-4
CASSWDSALYGYTF	TRBV2	TRBJ1-2
CASVGSMGGEAFF	TRBV2	TRBJ1-1
CASSLLRGGDEQYF	TRBV27	TRBJ2-7
CASSYLEQETQYF	TRBV6-5	TRBJ2-5
CASSPFAGTSGRETQYF	TRBV7-3	TRBJ2-5
CASSEQGTDTQYF	TRBV2	TRBJ2-3
CASSLKAGNPYEQYF	TRBV5-4	TRBJ2-7
CASSPLGGEQYF	TRBV5-4	TRBJ2-7
CASSGVSYEQYF	TRBV2	TRBJ2-7
CSAGTGGNEQFF	TRBV29-1	TRBJ2-1
CASSLASAKNIQYF	TRBV5-1	TRBJ2-4
CASSLVGDSSYEQYF	TRBV11-2	TRBJ2-7
CASSYGISGNTIYF	TRBV27	TRBJ1-3
CASSITENTEAFF	TRBV19	TRBJ1-1
CASSQGPVSGNTIYF	TRBV2	TRBJ1-3
CASSWLIRDQGTEAFF	TRBV2	TRBJ1-1
CASSGQAYGYTF	TRBV2	TRBJ1-2
CAIMDSDPGEQYF	TRBV10-3	TRBJ2-7
CASSSSGGSTDTQYF	TRBV5-4	TRBJ2-3
CASSLGAGIYEQYF	TRBV11-1	TRBJ2-7
CASRDGFQETQYF	TRBV28	TRBJ2-5
CASRPRVGALGIQYF	TRBV11-2	TRBJ2-4
CASSKTEKNIQYF	TRBV21-1	TRBJ2-4
CASSVAAGRGYTEAFF	TRBV9	TRBJ1-1
CASSWTSGSYNEQFF	TRBV7-9	TRBJ2-1
CASSKSGFTGELFF	TRBV9	TRBJ2-2
CASSQYDMNTEAFF	TRBV4-1	TRBJ1-1
CSVRRSSGGEETQYF	TRBV29-1	TRBJ2-5
CASSLGVGGPQETQYF	TRBV5-1	TRBJ2-5
CASSLLAGEHNEQFF	TRBV5-1	TRBJ2-1
CASSFGTGGNYEQYF	TRBV11-1	TRBJ2-7
CASSYVSGTYMTEAFF	TRBV6-6	TRBJ1-1
CASSFRQGKNEQYF	TRBV5-1	TRBJ2-7
CASSPGNRGHEQYF	TRBV27	TRBJ2-7
CASSLTYTSGSRTDTQYF	TRBV7-3	TRBJ2-3
CASSLQGAQLPAGELFF	TRBV27	TRBJ2-2
CASFGIYGYTF	TRBV2	TRBJ1-2
CASSPPIAGQGALYEQYF	TRBV18	TRBJ2-7
CASSFLARISTDTQYF	TRBV28	TRBJ2-3
CASSLTREQVYEQYF	TRBV7-2	TRBJ2-7
CSVTSASSYNEQFF	TRBV29-1	TRBJ2-1
CASSLTFADANTYYGYTF	TRBV7-3	TRBJ1-2
CASSQGGLSAYNEQFF	TRBV4-1	TRBJ2-1